The 9 T cell receptor beta chains given below trace back to one sample, sequenced in a study of blood T cell repertoires in COVID-19. Repertoires were generated with immunoSEQ multiplex PCR, while TCRdb's copy carries only in-frame clones and drops some. Of under 150,000 clones in the sample, approximately 84% were seen once. The sequenced material came from PBMCs or T cells enriched from blood (not recorded which). All receptors come from a man aged 50-59 years in a cohort exposed to, infected with or recovered from COVID-19 (not recorded which).

The chain carries TRBV28 and TRBJ1-2; D is ambiguous. V lost 2 bases to trimming and J lost 4 bases, with 14 bases between them. This CDR3 has 15 residues. Germline CDR1 and CDR2: MDHEN and SYDVKM. In nucleotides, the CDR3 is TGTGCCAGCAGTTTACAGGTGGCAGCTCCCTATGGCTACACCTTC. It translates to CASSLQVAAPYGYTF.

The CDR3 protein is CASSLVGGVDGELFF. The CDR3 DNA is TGCGCCAGCAGCTTGGTAGGGGGCGTGGACGGGGAGCTGTTTTTT. The V call is TRBV5-1, the J call TRBJ2-2; TRBD1 matches at 7 bases. J was trimmed by 7 bases and V by 0 bases; bases with no gene match: 6. This CDR3 comprises 15 residues. From germline, CDR1 is SGHRS and CDR2 YFSETQ.

The CDR3 region is CASTSQGAYGYTF. CDR3 in DNA: TGTGCCAGCACCTCTCAGGGGGCCTATGGCTACACCTTC. The chain recombines TRBV28 with TRBJ1-2; 8 bases fit TRBD1. The germline gives CDR1 MDHEN, CDR2 SYDVKM. With 7 bases clipped from V and 4 bases from J, the junction kept 5 bases outside the gene matches. This CDR3 is built from 13 residues.

The J gene is TRBJ2-2, the V gene TRBV5-1; 7 nucleotides line up with TRBD2. Germline V CDR1 and CDR2: SGHRS, YFSETQ. The CDR3 has 14 amino acids. The ends lost 6 bases at V and 5 bases at J; junction bases unmatched: 7. The CDR3 DNA reads TGCGCCAGCACCCCAGGGCGGGGGACCGGGGAGCTGTTTTTT. Translation: CASTPGRGTGELFF.

V gene TRBV5-1 combines with J gene TRBJ2-2; D might be TRBD1 (5 bases). CDR1 and CDR2 from the germline V gene are SGHRS and YFSETQ. The V end lost 1 base, the J end lost 0 bases, and 7 bases lay between the germline ends. CDR3 length equals 15 residues. The CDR3 reads CASSLQQANTGELFF. Written as DNA, the CDR3 is TGCGCCAGCAGCTTGCAACAGGCGAACACCGGGGAGCTGTTTTTT.

The V and J genes are TRBV2 and TRBJ2-5; TRBD1 agrees at 7 bases. This CDR3 spans 16 amino acids. CDR1 and CDR2 (germline): SNHLY, FYNNEI. V lost 6 bases and J lost 3; bases outside the gene matches: 13. Here the CDR3 reads CASSGEDPGQKETQYF. In DNA form, the CDR3 reads TGTGCCAGCAGCGGGGAAGATCCGGGACAGAAAGAGACCCAGTACTTC.

This chain joins TRBV29-1 and TRBJ2-7, with D possibly being TRBD1 (7 bases). Germline CDR1 SQVTM, CDR2 ANQGSEA. This CDR3 has 13 residues. V was shortened by 5 bases and J by 5 bases, with 16 bases between the two germline ends. In nucleotides, the CDR3 is TGCAGCGTTAGTCAGGGGGGCTCGAACGAGCAGTACTTC. Translation: CSVSQGGSNEQYF.

The rearrangement links TRBV7-9 to TRBJ2-7; TRBD2 agrees at 7 bases. Unmatched junction bases numbered 18, after V lost 1 base and J lost 3 bases. Germline CDR1 and CDR2: SEHNR and FQNEAQ (reference sequence). CDR3 length equals 19 residues. CDR3 amino acids: CASSLGILAGQGLGYEQYF. The CDR3 DNA follows: TGTGCCAGCAGCTTAGGTATATTAGCGGGCCAAGGACTGGGCTACGAGCAGTACTTC. The whole variable domain, filled in from reference TRBV7-9 and TRBJ2-7, reads DTGVSQNPRHKITKRGQNVTFRCDPISEHNRLYWYRQTLGQGPEFLTYFQNEAQLEKSRLLSDRFSAERPKGSFSTLEIQRTEQGDSAMYLCASSLGILAGQGLGYEQYFGPGTRLTVT.

The chain joins TRBV6-6 to TRBJ2-3; D unresolved. This CDR3 has 12 residues. Germline V lookup: CDR1 MNHNY, CDR2 SVGAGI (reference sequence). V shed 2 bases and J shed 4 bases, with 4 bases lying between them. CDR3 DNA sequence: TGTGCCAGCAGTTACCTTTCAGATACGCAGTATTTT. Translated, it gives CASSYLSDTQYF.